This T cell receptor beta chain was sequenced for a study of radiotherapy plus CTLA-4 blockade in lung cancer. Sequenced by immunoSEQ multiplex PCR; TCRdb stores in-frame clones only, minus some. The sample carries fewer than 65,000 clones, just under 85% recorded once. Overall study findings and caveats: Early blood T cell clone dynamics reportedly forecast response best, with interferon-beta.

Points on this clone: Antigen: not known.

This CDR3 comprises 15 residues. The V segment lost 4 bases and the J segment 1 base; nucleotides outside the gene matches: 6. Germline V gene lookup returns CDR1 SGHTA and CDR2 FQGNSA. The sequence was obtained from a human donor with non-small cell lung cancer whose response to radiotherapy plus ipilimumab could not be evaluated. This rearrangement joins TRBV7-2 to TRBJ2-7; the match to TRBD2 covers 8 bases. Material: peripheral blood, obtained from a patient treated with radiotherapy plus ipilimumab. The CDR3: CASSSEGLVSYEQYF. The CDR3 nucleotides read TGTGCCAGCAGCTCTGAGGGACTAGTGTCCTACGAGCAGTACTTC.